Listed below are T cell receptor beta chains from one sample, sequenced in a study of OX40 agonist ivuxolimab in advanced cancers. Sequencing was performed with immunoSEQ multiplex PCR; in TCRdb, only in-frame clones are kept and a portion is missing. The data hold 20,000 to 30,000 clones, with 88% observed a single time. This specimen was CD4+ or CD8+ T cells sorted from blood, taken in a trial of the OX40 agonist ivuxolimab. The receptor set was obtained from an adult with an advanced solid tumor such as melanoma, head and neck, liver or kidney cancer. The CDR3 runs from the conserved cysteine through the conserved F or W. The D gene is left open where the match is weak. Part of the rows lack a size; the others show once, few, many or a class for expanded clones.

abundance: .; d_gene: TRBD1; j_gene: TRBJ1-2; v_gene: TRBV10-3; CDR3aa: CATGEQGNYGYTF; CDR3nt: TGTGCCACAGGGGAACAGGGGAACTATGGCTACACCTTC
abundance: .; d_gene: TRBD1; j_gene: TRBJ2-5; v_gene: TRBV19; CDR3aa: CASTGTGEETQYF; CDR3nt: TGTGCCAGTACCGGGACAGGGGAGGAGACCCAGTACTTC
abundance: .; d_gene: .; j_gene: TRBJ2-7; v_gene: TRBV7-6; CDR3aa: CASSFRQDFYEQYF; CDR3nt: TGTGCCAGCAGCTTTCGGCAGGACTTTTACGAGCAGTACTTC
abundance: .; d_gene: TRBD1; j_gene: TRBJ2-5; v_gene: TRBV7-9; CDR3aa: CASSWGQQETQYF; CDR3nt: TGTGCCAGCAGCTGGGGACAGCAAGAGACCCAGTACTTC
abundance: .; d_gene: .; j_gene: TRBJ2-7; v_gene: TRBV19; CDR3aa: CASSMGREQYF; CDR3nt: TGTGCCAGTAGTATGGGGAGGGAGCAGTACTTC
abundance: .; d_gene: .; j_gene: TRBJ2-7; v_gene: TRBV9; CDR3aa: CASSPGLEQYF; CDR3nt: TGTGCCAGCAGCCCCGGCCTCGAGCAGTACTTC
abundance: .; d_gene: TRBD1; j_gene: TRBJ2-7; v_gene: TRBV5-4; CDR3aa: CASSTVTGGEQYF; CDR3nt: TGTGCCAGCAGCACCGTAACAGGGGGCGAGCAGTACTTC
abundance: .; d_gene: .; j_gene: TRBJ1-5; v_gene: TRBV6-1; CDR3aa: CASSALEGLSNQPQHF; CDR3nt: TGTGCCAGCAGTGCTCTCGAGGGGTTGAGCAATCAGCCCCAGCATTTT
abundance: once; d_gene: .; j_gene: TRBJ1-5; v_gene: TRBV7-9; CDR3aa: CASSLESNQPQHF; CDR3nt: TGTGCCAGCAGCTTAGAGAGCAATCAGCCCCAGCATTTT
abundance: .; d_gene: TRBD2; j_gene: TRBJ2-3; v_gene: TRBV27; CDR3aa: CASSLASGGQDTQYF; CDR3nt: TGTGCCAGCAGTTTAGCTAGCGGGGGGCAGGATACGCAGTATTTT
abundance: .; d_gene: TRBD1; j_gene: TRBJ2-7; v_gene: TRBV19; CDR3aa: CASSIGTGSYEQYF; CDR3nt: TGTGCCAGTAGTATCGGGACAGGGTCCTACGAGCAGTACTTC
abundance: .; d_gene: .; j_gene: TRBJ1-1; v_gene: TRBV4-1; CDR3aa: CASTIQNEGWTAAVRAFF; CDR3nt: TGCGCCAGCACCATCCAAAACGAGGGATGGACAGCGGCTGTTCGAGCTTTCTTT
abundance: .; d_gene: .; j_gene: TRBJ2-7; v_gene: TRBV18; CDR3aa: CASSSRENHEQYF; CDR3nt: TGTGCCAGCTCATCCAGGGAAAACCACGAGCAGTACTTC
abundance: .; d_gene: .; j_gene: TRBJ1-2; v_gene: TRBV7-8; CDR3aa: CASSSGTRSNYGYTF; CDR3nt: TGTGCCAGCAGCTCAGGGACACGTTCCAACTATGGCTACACCTTC
abundance: .; d_gene: .; j_gene: TRBJ1-3; v_gene: TRBV7-6; CDR3aa: CASSSGSHSGNTIYF; CDR3nt: TGTGCCAGCAGCTCAGGGTCCCACTCTGGAAACACCATATATTTT
abundance: .; d_gene: .; j_gene: TRBJ2-3; v_gene: TRBV29-1; CDR3aa: CSVEGTSPSTDTQYF; CDR3nt: TGCAGCGTTGAAGGTACTAGCCCTAGCACAGATACGCAGTATTTT
abundance: .; d_gene: .; j_gene: TRBJ2-4; v_gene: TRBV27; CDR3aa: CASSLSIGTSGNIQYF; CDR3nt: TGTGCCAGCAGTTTATCGATCGGGACCAGTGGAAACATTCAGTACTTC
abundance: .; d_gene: .; j_gene: TRBJ1-3; v_gene: TRBV13; CDR3aa: CASSLETDILVGNTIYF; CDR3nt: TGTGCCAGCAGCTTAGAAACCGACATCCTCGTGGGAAACACCATATATTTT
abundance: .; d_gene: .; j_gene: TRBJ2-5; v_gene: TRBV5-1; CDR3aa: CASSLQVAGETQYF; CDR3nt: TGCGCCAGCAGCTTGCAGGTGGCGGGAGAGACCCAGTACTTC
abundance: .; d_gene: TRBD2; j_gene: TRBJ2-5; v_gene: TRBV7-6; CDR3aa: CASSFPGREETQYF; CDR3nt: TGTGCCAGCAGCTTTCCCGGGAGGGAAGAGACCCAGTACTTC
abundance: few; d_gene: .; j_gene: TRBJ1-4; v_gene: TRBV14; CDR3aa: CASSQGPPNEKLFF; CDR3nt: TGTGCCAGCAGCCAAGGGCCCCCGAATGAAAAACTGTTTTTT
abundance: .; d_gene: .; j_gene: TRBJ2-2; v_gene: TRBV4-1; CDR3aa: CATRIRETNTGELFF; CDR3nt: TGCGCCACCAGAATCAGGGAAACGAACACCGGGGAGCTGTTTTTT
abundance: once; d_gene: .; j_gene: TRBJ1-1; v_gene: TRBV7-2; CDR3aa: CASSLGGWNTEAFF; CDR3nt: TGTGCCAGCAGCTTGGGAGGGTGGAACACTGAAGCTTTCTTT
abundance: .; d_gene: TRBD1; j_gene: TRBJ1-2; v_gene: TRBV6-5; CDR3aa: CASSYRTGANGYTF; CDR3nt: TGTGCCAGCAGTTACCGGACAGGGGCCAATGGCTACACCTTC
abundance: .; d_gene: TRBD1; j_gene: TRBJ1-4; v_gene: TRBV7-9; CDR3aa: CASSLLDRGRPNEKLFF; CDR3nt: TGTGCCAGCAGCTTACTCGACAGGGGGAGACCTAATGAAAAACTGTTTTTT